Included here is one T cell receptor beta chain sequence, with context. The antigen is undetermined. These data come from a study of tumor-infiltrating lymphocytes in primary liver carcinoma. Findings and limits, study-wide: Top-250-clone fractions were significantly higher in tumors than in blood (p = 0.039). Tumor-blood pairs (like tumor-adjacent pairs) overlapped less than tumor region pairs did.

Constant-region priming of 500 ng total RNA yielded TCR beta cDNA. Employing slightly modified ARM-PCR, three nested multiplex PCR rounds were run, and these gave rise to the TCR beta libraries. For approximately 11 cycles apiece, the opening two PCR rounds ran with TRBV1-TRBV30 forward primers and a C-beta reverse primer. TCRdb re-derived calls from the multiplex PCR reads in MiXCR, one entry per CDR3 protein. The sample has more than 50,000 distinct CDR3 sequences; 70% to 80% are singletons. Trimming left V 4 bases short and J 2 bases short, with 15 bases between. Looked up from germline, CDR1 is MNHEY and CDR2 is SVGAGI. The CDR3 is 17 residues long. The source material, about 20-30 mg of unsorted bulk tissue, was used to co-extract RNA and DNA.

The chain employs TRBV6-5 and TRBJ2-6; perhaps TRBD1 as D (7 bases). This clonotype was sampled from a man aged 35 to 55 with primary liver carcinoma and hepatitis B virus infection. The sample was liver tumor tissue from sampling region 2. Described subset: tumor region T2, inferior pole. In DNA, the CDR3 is TGTGCCAGCAGTTCGCTAATCAGGGGGGCTGGGGCCAACGTCCTGACTTTC. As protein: CASSSLIRGAGANVLTF.